This TCR beta chain was retrieved from a study of T cell responses to AZD1222 COVID-19 vaccine. Findings and caveats of the study: Regions left unmutated in variants are reportedly the target of nearly half of spike-specific TCRs. The donor group comprised mostly white British people and more females; the analysis possibly underestimated clonal diversity. Repertoire sampling happened only post peak T cell response.

The sample holds one count of this clone. The antigen is unknown. Samples with a second dose at about 4 or about 12 weeks were pooled together. Assay: immunoSEQ multiplex PCR; the TCRdb copy retains only in-frame clones and omits some. The sample has 130,000 to 150,000 clones, approximately 90% seen once; the top ten hold less than 2%. This TCR derives from an adult who received the AZD1222 COVID-19 vaccine. This specimen consisted of peripheral blood, obtained 28 days after the second AZD1222 dose.

CDR3: CASRPGLAGLINYEQYF. In DNA form, the CDR3 reads TGTGCCAGCAGGCCGGGACTAGCGGGGCTAATTAACTACGAGCAGTACTTC. This rearrangement joins TRBV7-9 to TRBJ2-7; 13 bases are shared with TRBD2. Per germline, CDR1 SEHNR and CDR2 FQNEAQ (reference sequence). The CDR3 consists of 17 residues. Losses at the gene ends were 6 bases for V and 3 bases for J; bases not matched to a gene: 11.